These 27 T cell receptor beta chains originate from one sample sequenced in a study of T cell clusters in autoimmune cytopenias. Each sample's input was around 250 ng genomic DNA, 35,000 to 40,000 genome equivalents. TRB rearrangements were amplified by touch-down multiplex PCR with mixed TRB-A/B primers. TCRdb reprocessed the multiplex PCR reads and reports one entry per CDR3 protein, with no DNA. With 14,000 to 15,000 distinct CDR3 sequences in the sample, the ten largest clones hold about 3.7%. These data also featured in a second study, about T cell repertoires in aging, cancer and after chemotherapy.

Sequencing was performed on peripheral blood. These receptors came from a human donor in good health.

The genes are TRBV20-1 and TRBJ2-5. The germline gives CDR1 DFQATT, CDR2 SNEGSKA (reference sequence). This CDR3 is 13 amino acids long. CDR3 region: CSARDRSRETQYF.

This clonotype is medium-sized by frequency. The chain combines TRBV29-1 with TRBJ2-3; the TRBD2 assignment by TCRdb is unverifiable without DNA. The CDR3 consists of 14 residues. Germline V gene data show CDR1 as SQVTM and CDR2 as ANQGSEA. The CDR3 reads CSVEVAGSTDTQYF.

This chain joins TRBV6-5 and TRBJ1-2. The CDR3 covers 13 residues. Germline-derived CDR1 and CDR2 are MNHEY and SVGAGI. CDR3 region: CASSYSARNGYTF.

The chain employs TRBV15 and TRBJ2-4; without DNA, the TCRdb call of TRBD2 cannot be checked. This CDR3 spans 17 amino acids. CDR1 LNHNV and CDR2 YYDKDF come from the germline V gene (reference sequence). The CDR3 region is CATSSDPSGFAGNIQYF.

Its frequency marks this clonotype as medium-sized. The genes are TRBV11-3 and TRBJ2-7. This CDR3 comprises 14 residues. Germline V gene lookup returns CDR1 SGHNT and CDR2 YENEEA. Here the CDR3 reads CASSSTGLSQEQYF. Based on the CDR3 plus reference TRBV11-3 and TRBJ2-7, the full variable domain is EAGVVQSPRYKIIEKKQPVAFWCNPISGHNTLYWYLQNLGQGPELLIRYENEEAVDDSQLPKDRFSAERLKGVDSTLKIQPAELGDSAVYLCASSSTGLSQEQYFGPGTRLTVT.

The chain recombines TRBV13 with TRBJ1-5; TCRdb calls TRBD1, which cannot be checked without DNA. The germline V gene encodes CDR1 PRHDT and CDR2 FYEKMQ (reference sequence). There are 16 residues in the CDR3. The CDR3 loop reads CASSCPWGGANQPQHF.

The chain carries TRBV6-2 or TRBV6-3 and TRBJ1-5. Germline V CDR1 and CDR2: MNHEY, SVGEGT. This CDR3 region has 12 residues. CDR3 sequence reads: CASSERFQPQHF.

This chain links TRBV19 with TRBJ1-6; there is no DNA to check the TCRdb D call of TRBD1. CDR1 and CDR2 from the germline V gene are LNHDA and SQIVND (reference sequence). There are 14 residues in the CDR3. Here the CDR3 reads CASSPTYRDSPLHF.

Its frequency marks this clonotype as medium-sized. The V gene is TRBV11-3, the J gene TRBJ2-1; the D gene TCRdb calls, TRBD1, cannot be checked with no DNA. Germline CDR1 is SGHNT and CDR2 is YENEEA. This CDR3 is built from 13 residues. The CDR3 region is CASSLDGAGDQFF.

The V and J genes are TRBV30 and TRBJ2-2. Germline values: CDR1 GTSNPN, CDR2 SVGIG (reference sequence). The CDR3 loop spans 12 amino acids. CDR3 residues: CAWSVVSGELFF.

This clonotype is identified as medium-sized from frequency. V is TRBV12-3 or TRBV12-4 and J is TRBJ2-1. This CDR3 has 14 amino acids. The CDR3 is CASSLGAPNNEQFF.

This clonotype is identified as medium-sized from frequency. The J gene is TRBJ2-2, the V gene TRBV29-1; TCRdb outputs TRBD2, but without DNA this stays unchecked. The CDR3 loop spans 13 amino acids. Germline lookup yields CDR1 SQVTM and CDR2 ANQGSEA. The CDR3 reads CSVTSGYTGELFF.

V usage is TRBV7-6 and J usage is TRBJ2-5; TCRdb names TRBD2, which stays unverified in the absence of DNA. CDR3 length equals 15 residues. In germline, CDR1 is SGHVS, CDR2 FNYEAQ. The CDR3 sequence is CASSSLAGDQETQYF.

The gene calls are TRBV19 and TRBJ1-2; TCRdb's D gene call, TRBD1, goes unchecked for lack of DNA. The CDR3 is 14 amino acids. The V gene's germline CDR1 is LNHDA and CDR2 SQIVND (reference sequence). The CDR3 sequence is CASSTGQGAYGYTF.

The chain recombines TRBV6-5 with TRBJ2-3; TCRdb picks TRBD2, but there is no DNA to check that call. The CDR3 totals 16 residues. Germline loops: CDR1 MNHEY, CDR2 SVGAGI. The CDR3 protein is CASSHRSGGRRDTQYF.

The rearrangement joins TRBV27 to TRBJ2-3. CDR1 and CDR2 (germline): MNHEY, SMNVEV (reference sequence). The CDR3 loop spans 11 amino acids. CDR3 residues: CASSSGYTQYF.

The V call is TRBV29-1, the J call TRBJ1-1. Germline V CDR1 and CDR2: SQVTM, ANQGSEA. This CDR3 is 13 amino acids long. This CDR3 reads CSVEFRLLNKAFF.

This CDR3 is CASSYVGQGGEQYF. This rearrangement joins TRBV6-5 to TRBJ2-7; TCRdb outputs TRBD1, but without DNA this stays unchecked. Germline V gene sequence: CDR1 MNHEY, CDR2 SVGAGI. CDR3 length: 14 amino acids.

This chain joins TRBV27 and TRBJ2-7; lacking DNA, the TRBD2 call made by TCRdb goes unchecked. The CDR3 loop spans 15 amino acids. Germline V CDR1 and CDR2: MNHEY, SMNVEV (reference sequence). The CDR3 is CASSFEGRYNYEQYF.

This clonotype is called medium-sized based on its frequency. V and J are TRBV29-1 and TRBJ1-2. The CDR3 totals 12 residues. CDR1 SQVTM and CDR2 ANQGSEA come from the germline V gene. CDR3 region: CSAETVNYGYTF.

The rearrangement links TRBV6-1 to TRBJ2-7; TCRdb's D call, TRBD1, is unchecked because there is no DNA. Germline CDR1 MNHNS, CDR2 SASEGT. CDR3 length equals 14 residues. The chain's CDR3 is CASSSGQGYYEQYF.

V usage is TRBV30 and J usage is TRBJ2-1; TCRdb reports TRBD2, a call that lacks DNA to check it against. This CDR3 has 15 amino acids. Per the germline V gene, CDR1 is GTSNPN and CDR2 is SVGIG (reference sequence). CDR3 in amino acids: CAWNAPRTRNNEQFF.

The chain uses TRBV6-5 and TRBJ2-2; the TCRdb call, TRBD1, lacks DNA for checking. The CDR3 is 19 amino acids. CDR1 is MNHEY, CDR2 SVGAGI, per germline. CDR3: CASRYRDRGKQTNTGELFF.

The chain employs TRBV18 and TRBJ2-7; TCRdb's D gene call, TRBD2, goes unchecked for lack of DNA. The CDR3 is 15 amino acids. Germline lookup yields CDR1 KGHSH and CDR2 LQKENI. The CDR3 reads CASSPLGQALGEQYF.

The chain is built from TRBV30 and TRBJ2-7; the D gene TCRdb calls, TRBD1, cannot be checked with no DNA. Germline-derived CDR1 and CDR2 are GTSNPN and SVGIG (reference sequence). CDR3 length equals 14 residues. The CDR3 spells CAWSEDRGPYEQYF. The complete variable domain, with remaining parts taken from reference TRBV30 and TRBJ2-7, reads SQTIHQWPATLVQPVGSPLSLECTVEGTSNPNLYWYRQAAGRGLQLLFYSVGIGQISSEVPQNLSASRPQDRQFILSSKKLLLSDSGFYLCAWSEDRGPYEQYFGPGTRLTVT.

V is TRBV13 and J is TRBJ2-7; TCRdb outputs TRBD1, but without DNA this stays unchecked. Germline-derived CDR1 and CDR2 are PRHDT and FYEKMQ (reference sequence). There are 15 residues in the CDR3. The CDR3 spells CASSLGRRGRYEQYF.

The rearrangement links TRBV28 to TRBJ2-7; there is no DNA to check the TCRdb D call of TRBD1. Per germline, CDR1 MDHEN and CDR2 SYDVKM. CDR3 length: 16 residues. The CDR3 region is CASRPVWGVSAYEQYF. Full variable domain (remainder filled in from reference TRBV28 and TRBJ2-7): DVKVTQSSRYLVKRTGEKVFLECVQDMDHENMFWYRQDPGLGLRLIYFSYDVKMKEKGDIPEGYSVSREKKERFSLILESASTNQTSMYLCASRPVWGVSAYEQYFGPGTRLTVT.